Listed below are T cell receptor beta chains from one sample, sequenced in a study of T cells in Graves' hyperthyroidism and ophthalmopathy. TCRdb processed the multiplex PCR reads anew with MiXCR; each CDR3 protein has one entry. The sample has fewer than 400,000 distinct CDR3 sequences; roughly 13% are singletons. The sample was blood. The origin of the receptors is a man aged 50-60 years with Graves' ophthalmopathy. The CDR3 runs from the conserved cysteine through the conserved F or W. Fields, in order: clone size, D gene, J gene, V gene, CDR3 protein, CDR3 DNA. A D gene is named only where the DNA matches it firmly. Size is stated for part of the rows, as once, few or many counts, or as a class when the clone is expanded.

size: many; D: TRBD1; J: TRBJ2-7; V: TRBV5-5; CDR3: CASSLGQGLTYEQYF; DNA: TGTGCCAGCAGCTTGGGACAGGGCCTCACCTACGAGCAGTACTTC
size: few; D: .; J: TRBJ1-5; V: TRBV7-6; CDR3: CASSLKQGGQPQHF; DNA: TGTGCCAGCAGCTTAAAACAGGGCGGTCAGCCCCAGCATTTT
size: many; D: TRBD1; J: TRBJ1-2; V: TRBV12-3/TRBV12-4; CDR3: CASSDRGIYTF; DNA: TGTGCCAGCTCGGACAGGGGGATATACACCTTC
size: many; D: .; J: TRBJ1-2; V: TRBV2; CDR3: CASSEQGYYGYTF; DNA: TGTGCCAGCAGTGAACAGGGGTATTATGGCTACACCTTC
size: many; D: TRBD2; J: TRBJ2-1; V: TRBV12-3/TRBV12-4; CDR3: CASTIAGGEQFF; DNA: TGTGCCAGCACCATAGCGGGAGGGGAGCAGTTCTTC
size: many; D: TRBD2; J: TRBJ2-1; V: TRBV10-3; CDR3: CAISDSGRALSYNEQFF; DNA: TGTGCCATCAGTGACAGCGGGAGGGCCCTTTCCTACAATGAGCAGTTCTTC
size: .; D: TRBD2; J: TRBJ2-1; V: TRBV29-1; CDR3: CSTRLADNEQFF; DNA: TGCAGCACAAGACTAGCGGACAATGAGCAGTTCTTC
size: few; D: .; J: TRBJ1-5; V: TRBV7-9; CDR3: CASSLGGSSINQPQHF; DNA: TGTGCCAGCAGCTTAGGGGGTAGCAGCATCAATCAGCCCCAGCATTTT
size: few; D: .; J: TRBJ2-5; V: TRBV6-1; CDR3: CASNKGNQETQYF; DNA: TGTGCCAGTAACAAAGGGAACCAAGAGACCCAGTACTTC
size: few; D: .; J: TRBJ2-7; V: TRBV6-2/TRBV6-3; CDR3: CVSSYSAVLVYEQYF; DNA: TGTGTCAGCAGTTACTCGGCAGTCTTGGTCTACGAGCAGTACTTC
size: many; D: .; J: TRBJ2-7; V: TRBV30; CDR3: CAWSVSGFEQYF; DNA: TGTGCCTGGAGTGTATCAGGGTTCGAGCAGTACTTC
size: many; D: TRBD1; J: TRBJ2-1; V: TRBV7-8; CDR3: CASSRTGTGYNEQFF; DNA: TGTGCCAGCAGCAGAACCGGGACAGGATACAATGAGCAGTTCTTC
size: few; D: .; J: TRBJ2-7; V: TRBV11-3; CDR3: CASSPSGVSYEQYF; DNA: TGTGCCAGCAGTCCATCAGGGGTGTCCTACGAGCAGTACTTC
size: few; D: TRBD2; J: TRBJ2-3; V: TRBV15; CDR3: CATTPAGALDTQYF; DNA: TGTGCCACCACCCCAGCGGGAGCATTAGATACGCAGTATTTT
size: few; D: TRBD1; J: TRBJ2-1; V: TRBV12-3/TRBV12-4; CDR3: CASTLWLGQGNDEQFF; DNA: TGTGCCAGCACCTTATGGTTGGGACAGGGAAATGATGAGCAGTTCTTC
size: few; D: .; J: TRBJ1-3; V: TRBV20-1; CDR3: CSAADSPGNTIYF; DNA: TGCAGTGCTGCGGACAGCCCGGGAAACACCATATATTTT
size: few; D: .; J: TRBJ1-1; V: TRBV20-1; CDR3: CSAREGGVDTEAFF; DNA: TGCAGTGCTAGAGAGGGAGGGGTAGACACTGAAGCTTTCTTT
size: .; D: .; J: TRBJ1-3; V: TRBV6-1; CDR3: CASRQDTSGNTIYF; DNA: TGTGCCAGCCGCCAAGACACCTCTGGAAACACCATATATTTT
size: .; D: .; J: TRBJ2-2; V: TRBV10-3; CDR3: CAIRTKGQVPGELFF; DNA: TGTGCCATCAGGACGAAAGGGCAGGTTCCCGGGGAGCTGTTTTTT
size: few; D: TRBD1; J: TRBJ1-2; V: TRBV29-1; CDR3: CSVDQGDYGYTF; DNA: TGCAGCGTTGACCAGGGGGACTATGGCTACACCTTC
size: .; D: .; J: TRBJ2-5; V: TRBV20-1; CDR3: CSALGTLETQYF; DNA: TGCAGTGCTTTAGGGACCTTGGAGACCCAGTACTTC
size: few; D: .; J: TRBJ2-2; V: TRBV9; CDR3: CASSPAVWAGELFF; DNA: TGTGCCAGCAGCCCAGCCGTCTGGGCCGGGGAGCTGTTTTTT
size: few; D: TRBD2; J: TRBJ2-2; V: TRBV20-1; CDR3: CSAVGLAGGANTGELFF; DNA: TGCAGTGCGGTGGGACTAGCGGGAGGCGCGAACACCGGGGAGCTGTTTTTT
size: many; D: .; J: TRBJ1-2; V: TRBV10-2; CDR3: CASSELSTGYTF; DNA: TGCGCCAGCAGTGAGTTGTCGACGGGCTACACCTTC
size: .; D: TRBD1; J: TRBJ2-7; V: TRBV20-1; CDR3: CSAKKGQGIIYEQYF; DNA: TGCAGTGCGAAGAAGGGACAGGGAATCATCTACGAGCAGTACTTC
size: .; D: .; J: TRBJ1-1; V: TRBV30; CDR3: CAWRHLNTEAFF; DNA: TGTGCCTGGAGACACCTGAACACTGAAGCTTTCTTT
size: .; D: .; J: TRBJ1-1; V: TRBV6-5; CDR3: CASSYSQGRNTEAFF; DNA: TGTGCCAGCAGTTACTCCCAGGGACGGAACACTGAAGCTTTCTTT
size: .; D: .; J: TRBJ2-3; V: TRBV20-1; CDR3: CSASFDSNQPQYF; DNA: TGCAGTGCTAGTTTCGATAGCAATCAGCCCCAGTATTTT
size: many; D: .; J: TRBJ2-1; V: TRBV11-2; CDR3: CATERGSYNEQFF; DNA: TGTGCCACCGAACGAGGCTCCTACAATGAGCAGTTCTTC
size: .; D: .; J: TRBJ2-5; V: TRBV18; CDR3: CASSLAGTNKETQYF; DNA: TGTGCCAGCTCACTGGCCGGGACAAATAAAGAGACCCAGTACTTC
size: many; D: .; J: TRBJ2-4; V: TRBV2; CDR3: CASRLDIVEGIDIQYF; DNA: TGTGCCAGCAGACTTGATATCGTTGAGGGGATAGACATTCAGTACTTC
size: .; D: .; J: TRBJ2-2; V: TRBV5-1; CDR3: CASSFPRQGPYTGELFF; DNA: TGCGCCAGCAGCTTCCCTCGGCAGGGACCATACACCGGGGAGCTGTTTTTT
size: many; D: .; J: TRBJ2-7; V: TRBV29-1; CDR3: CSTAEGELYEQYF; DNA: TGCAGCACGGCGGAGGGAGAACTCTACGAGCAGTACTTC
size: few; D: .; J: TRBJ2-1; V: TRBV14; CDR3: CASSQVPYRNNEQFF; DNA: TGTGCCAGCAGCCAAGTCCCCTATCGAAACAATGAGCAGTTCTTC
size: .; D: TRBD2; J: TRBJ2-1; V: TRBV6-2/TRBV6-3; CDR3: CASSYLGTSGKAEQFF; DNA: TGTGCCAGCAGTTACTTGGGGACTAGCGGGAAGGCTGAGCAGTTCTTC
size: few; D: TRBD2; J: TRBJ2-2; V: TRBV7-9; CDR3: CASSLTAGGRHGELFF; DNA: TGTGCCAGCAGCTTGACAGCGGGAGGGCGTCACGGGGAGCTGTTTTTT
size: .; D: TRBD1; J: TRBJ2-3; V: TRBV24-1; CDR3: CASTDLGTGPTDTQYF; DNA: TGTGCCAGCACCGACCTAGGGACAGGGCCCACAGATACGCAGTATTTT
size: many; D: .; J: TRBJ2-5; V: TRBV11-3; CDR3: CASSSGTRETQYF; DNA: TGTGCCAGCAGCTCCGGGACAAGGGAGACCCAGTACTTC
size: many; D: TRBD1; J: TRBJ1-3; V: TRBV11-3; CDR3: CASSLDRGSGNTIYF; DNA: TGTGCCAGCAGCTTGGACAGGGGAAGTGGAAACACCATATATTTT
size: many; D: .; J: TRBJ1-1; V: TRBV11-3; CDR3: CASSPSSATEAFF; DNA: TGTGCCAGCAGCCCCTCCAGCGCCACTGAAGCTTTCTTT
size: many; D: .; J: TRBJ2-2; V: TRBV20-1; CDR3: CSAASGGRLTGELFF; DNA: TGCAGTGCCGCCAGTGGGGGGAGACTAACCGGGGAGCTGTTTTTT
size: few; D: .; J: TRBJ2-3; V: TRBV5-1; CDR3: CASSSDRNTDMQYF; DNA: TGCGCCAGCAGCTCGGACAGAAACACAGATATGCAGTATTTT
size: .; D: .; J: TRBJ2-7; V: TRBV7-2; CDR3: CASSPAVRAYEQYF; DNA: TGTGCCAGCAGCCCCGCCGTCAGGGCCTACGAGCAGTACTTC
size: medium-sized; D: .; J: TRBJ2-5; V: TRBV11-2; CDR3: CASSEPGSALPRETQYF; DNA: TGTGCCAGCAGCGAACCGGGGTCGGCTCTCCCTCGGGAGACCCAGTACTTC
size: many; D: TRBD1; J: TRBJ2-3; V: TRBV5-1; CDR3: CASSYGQGTDTQYF; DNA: TGCGCCAGCAGCTACGGACAGGGGACAGATACGCAGTATTTT